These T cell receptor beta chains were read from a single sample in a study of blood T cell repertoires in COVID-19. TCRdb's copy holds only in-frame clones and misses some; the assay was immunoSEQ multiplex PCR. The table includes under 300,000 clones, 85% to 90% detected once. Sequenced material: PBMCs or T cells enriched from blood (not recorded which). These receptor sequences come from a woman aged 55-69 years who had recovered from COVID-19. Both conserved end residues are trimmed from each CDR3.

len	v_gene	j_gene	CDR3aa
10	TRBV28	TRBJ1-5	ASSLMSQPQH
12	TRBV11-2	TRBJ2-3	ASNGLAGTDTQY
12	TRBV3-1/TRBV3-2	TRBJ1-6	ASSQGALDSPLH
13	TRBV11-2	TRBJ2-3	ASSLDWASTDTQY
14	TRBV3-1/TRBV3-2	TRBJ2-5	ASSPSVRGGQETQY
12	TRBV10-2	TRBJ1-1	ASSPGELNTEAF
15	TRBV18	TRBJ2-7	ASSPTNSGAGKYEQY
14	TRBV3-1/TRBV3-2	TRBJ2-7	ASSQRGTDPAYEQY
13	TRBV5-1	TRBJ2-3	ASSYSGARTDTQY
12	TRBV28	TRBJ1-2	ASRRRGQYYGYT
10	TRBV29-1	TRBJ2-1	SVGHGRNEQF
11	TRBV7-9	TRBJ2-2	ASRDSLSGELF
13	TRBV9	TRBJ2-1	ASSPREGRYNEQF
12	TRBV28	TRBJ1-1	ASSLTGGSTEAF
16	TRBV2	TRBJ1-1	ASSGLGGTGVLSTEAF
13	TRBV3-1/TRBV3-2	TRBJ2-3	ASSQATGGPYTQY
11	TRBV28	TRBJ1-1	ASSDIPNGEAF
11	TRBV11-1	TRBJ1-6	ASSQSGDSPLH
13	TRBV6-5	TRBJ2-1	AIPAGSVAYNEQF
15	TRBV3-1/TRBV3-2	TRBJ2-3	ASSQDTSGGGTDTQY
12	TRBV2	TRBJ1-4	ASSEGGTNEKLF
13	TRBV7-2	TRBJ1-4	ASSLVAGGDEKLF
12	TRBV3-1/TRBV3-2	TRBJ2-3	ASSQGGGADTQY
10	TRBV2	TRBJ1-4	ASSRLNEKLF
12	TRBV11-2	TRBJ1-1	ASSLGQPYTEAF
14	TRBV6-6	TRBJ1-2	ASTQAGTRHIYGYT
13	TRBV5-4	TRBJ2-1	ASSLSDSAYNEQF
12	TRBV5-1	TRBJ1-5	ASSWGTGNQPQH
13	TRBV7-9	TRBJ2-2	ATQQGPANTGELF